The 26 T cell receptor beta chains listed next were all sequenced from one sample in a study of blood T cells in healthy people across ages. The use of a sample-barcoded 5' primer and a J-beta primer mix characterized a second PCR of 7 to 11 cycles. TCRdb redid the calling of the 5' RACE reads with MiXCR, one entry per CDR3 protein. In the table there are 540,000 or so distinct CDR3 sequences, 25% to 30% of which are singletons. The sample was blood. These receptors were obtained from a woman aged 70-85 years in good health.

This clonotype has a count of ten or more. CDR3 sequence reads: CASSQERFSYEQYF. The CDR3 nucleotides are TGCGCCAGCAGCCAAGAGAGGTTTAGTTACGAGCAGTACTTC. The chain joins TRBV4-3 to TRBJ2-7; D remains ambiguous. The germline gives CDR1 LGHNA, CDR2 YSLEER. This CDR3 has 14 residues. Deletions cut 0 bases from V and 4 bases from J, with 10 bases between.

The CDR3 protein is CATRSPLGTGELFF. CDR3 coding DNA: TGTGCCACCAGATCCCCCTTAGGAACCGGGGAGCTGTTTTTT. V is TRBV15 and J is TRBJ2-2; D is unclear. The length of the CDR3 is 14 residues. V lost 6 bases, J lost 5 bases, and 13 bases lay in between. Germline V gene sequence: CDR1 LNHNV, CDR2 YYDKDF (reference sequence).

The chain joins TRBV7-8 to TRBJ2-5; TRBD1 agrees at 11 bases. With 3 bases clipped from V and 0 bases from J, the junction kept 6 bases outside the gene matches. This CDR3 has 17 residues. Germline values: CDR1 SGHVS, CDR2 FQNEAQ. CDR3 protein: CASSFGTGGFYQETQYF. The DNA of the CDR3 is TGTGCCAGCAGCTTCGGGACAGGGGGGTTTTACCAAGAGACCCAGTACTTC.

J is TRBJ2-1 and V is TRBV20-1, with a possible D match to TRBD2 (6 bases). V dropped 3 bases and J dropped 7 bases, with 16 bases sitting between them. CDR3 length: 14 amino acids. Looked up from germline, CDR1 is DFQATT and CDR2 is SNEGSKA (reference sequence). The CDR3 bases are TGCAGTGCTAGTAGCGGCGCCCCCAGGAATGAGCAGTTCTTC. Translating gives CSASSGAPRNEQFF.

This chain connects TRBV10-3 to TRBJ2-3; the D is unclear. CDR1 and CDR2 from the germline V gene are ENHRY and SYGVKD. V dropped 6 bases and J dropped 3 bases, with 7 bases sitting between them. The CDR3 spans 12 residues. This CDR3 reads CAISLDTDTQYF. The CDR3 DNA sequence: TGTGCCATCAGCCTGGATACAGATACGCAGTATTTT.

The V and J genes are TRBV4-2 and TRBJ2-5; no firm D call. The CDR3 runs to 16 residues. Looked up from germline, CDR1 is LGHNA and CDR2 is YNFKEQ. Trimming cost V 4 bases and J 4 bases, with 19 bases left between them. The CDR3 protein is CASSPLGVRAAETQYF. The CDR3 DNA sequence: TGTGCCAGCAGCCCCTTAGGAGTACGCGCGGCAGAGACCCAGTACTTC.

V usage is TRBV4-2 and J usage is TRBJ2-1; 13 positions match TRBD2. The CDR3 has 17 residues. Trimming took 4 bases from V and 7 from J; bases not matched to a gene: 10. Looked up from germline, CDR1 is LGHNA and CDR2 is YNFKEQ. For the CDR3, the DNA is TGTGCCAGCAGCCGTGGGACTAGCGGGGATCTCTATAATGAGCAGTTCTTC. Encoded protein: CASSRGTSGDLYNEQFF.

A few counts support this clonotype. A junction end diverges from the germline sequence, so it may reflect a read error. The V and J genes are TRBV9 and TRBJ2-1, with TRBD2 matching 13 bases. The CDR3 is 14 amino acids. Germline V gene sequence: CDR1 SGDLS, CDR2 YYNGEE. Here the CDR3 reads CASSVEGLAGEQYF. In nucleotides, the CDR3 is TGTGCCAGCAGCGTAGAAGGACTAGCGGGGGAGCAGTATTTC.

The V and J genes are TRBV6-6 and TRBJ2-3; possibly TRBD1 or TRBD2 for D (5 bases each). Between the trimmed V and J ends, which lost 2 bases and 3 bases, there was a span of 9 bases. The CDR3 consists of 14 residues. In germline, CDR1 is MNHNY, CDR2 SVGAGI (reference sequence). CDR3 protein: CASSYAEGTDTQYF. The CDR3 coding sequence is TGTGCCAGCAGTTACGCAGAGGGGACAGATACGCAGTATTTT.

CDR3 DNA sequence: TGTGCCAGCAGTGCAAACGGAGGCGAGTACGGCTACACCTTC. It specifies CASSANGGEYGYTF. The chain uses TRBV2 and TRBJ1-2; unclear D gene. The V gene's germline CDR1 is SNHLY and CDR2 FYNNEI. V lost 4 bases to trimming and J lost 8 bases, with 17 bases between them. This CDR3 comprises 14 residues.

This clonotype was seen more than once but under ten times. The chain couples TRBV7-6 to TRBJ1-4; TRBD1 is a possible D gene (5 bases). The CDR3 is made up of 14 amino acids. V lost 5 bases to trimming and J lost 8 bases, with 15 bases between them. CDR1 and CDR2 from the germline V gene are SGHVS and FNYEAQ. CDR3 DNA sequence: TGTGCCAGCAGCCCGGACACATTAGGGGAAAAACTGTTTTTT. Amino acid sequence: CASSPDTLGEKLFF.

Concerning this clonotype itself: The junction departs from the called germline gene at one end, perhaps through a read error. The rearrangement joins TRBV10-3 to TRBJ2-3; 8 bases line up with TRBD1. Germline V gene lookup returns CDR1 ENHRY and CDR2 SYGVKD. The CDR3 extends over 15 amino acids. Here the CDR3 reads CVISNRDRFTDTQYF. CDR3 coding DNA: TGTGTCATCAGCAACCGGGACAGGTTCACAGATACGCAGTATTTT.

The chain has TRBV29-1 and TRBJ2-5; 11 nucleotides line up with TRBD1. This CDR3 is built from 14 residues. Germline-derived CDR1 and CDR2 are SQVTM and ANQGSEA. The ends lost 3 bases at V and 5 bases at J; junction bases unmatched: 5. CDR3 region: CSVDVGTGGETQYF. CDR3 nucleotides: TGCAGCGTTGATGTCGGGACAGGGGGGGAGACCCAGTACTTC.

The genes are TRBV20-1 and TRBJ2-1, with 10 nucleotides matching TRBD2. Germline-derived CDR1 and CDR2 are DFQATT and SNEGSKA (reference sequence). V was clipped by 6 bases and J by 7 bases; unmatched bases: 9. CDR3 length equals 14 residues. CDR3 nucleotides: TGCAGTGCAGAGGGGACTAGCGTGGGGAATGAGCAGTTCTTC. Protein product: CSAEGTSVGNEQFF.

The chain carries TRBV4-3 and TRBJ2-1; TRBD2 matches at 10 bases. Trimming took 6 bases from V and 9 from J; bases not matched to a gene: 11. Germline V gives CDR1 LGHNA, CDR2 YSLEER. This CDR3 has 15 amino acids. The CDR3 loop is CASSSGGLLPGEQFF. In nucleotides, the CDR3 is TGCGCCAGCAGTAGCGGGGGGCTCTTACCCGGTGAGCAGTTCTTC.

This clonotype has only a few counts. J is TRBJ2-5 and V is TRBV5-1; D is perhaps TRBD2 (6 bases). V was shortened by 4 bases and J by 5 bases, with 18 bases between the two germline ends. The CDR3 extends over 15 amino acids. Germline V gene sequence: CDR1 SGHRS, CDR2 YFSETQ. CDR3 DNA: TGCGCCAGCAGCCGGCAGGGATTAGGAGGGGAGACCCAGTACTTC. This codes for CASSRQGLGGETQYF.

V is TRBV19 and J is TRBJ1-2, with a weak D call TRBD1 (5 bases). The V gene's germline CDR1 is LNHDA and CDR2 SQIVND (reference sequence). The CDR3 spans 13 residues. Trimming removed 7 bases from V and 0 bases from J, with 9 bases in between. The CDR3 DNA is TGTGCCAGTATTCGGGGGGCTAACTATGGCTACACCTTC. It yields the protein CASIRGANYGYTF.

This clonotype came up once. The gene calls are TRBV20-1 and TRBJ1-2, with D perhaps TRBD1 (5 bases). The germline CDR1 and CDR2 sequences are DFQATT and SNEGSKA (reference sequence). V was trimmed by 0 bases and J by 5 bases, leaving 10 bases between them. The CDR3 length is 13 residues. DNA for the CDR3: TGCAGTGCTAGAGAGGCAGGGATGTATGGCTACACCTTC. Protein product: CSAREAGMYGYTF.

This clonotype has more than one count but fewer than ten. Sequence at one end of the junction differs from germline and may be a read error. This CDR3 is CASSLLGGEAFF. Written as DNA, the CDR3 is TGTGCCAGCAGTTTACTGGGGGGTGAAGCCTTCTTT. J is TRBJ1-1 and V is TRBV12-3 or TRBV12-4, with a possible D match to TRBD1 (5 bases). The CDR3 is 12 residues long.

V and J are TRBV29-1 and TRBJ2-7; TRBD1 aligns across 8 bases. This CDR3 has 14 amino acids. The germline CDR1 and CDR2 sequences are SQVTM and ANQGSEA. The V segment lost 4 bases and the J segment 5 bases; nucleotides outside the gene matches: 10. The CDR3 coding sequence is TGCAGCGTTGTGGGTGACAGGGGCTCTGACGAGCAGTACTTC. Encoded protein: CSVVGDRGSDEQYF.

This clonotype was detected a few times. V is TRBV15 and J is TRBJ1-1; possibly TRBD1 for D (6 bases). Germline CDR1 reads LNHNV; CDR2 reads YYDKDF (reference sequence). The CDR3 is 14 amino acids. Trimming cost V 5 bases and J 4 bases, with 14 bases left between them. For the CDR3, the DNA is TGTGCCACCAGCGGGCCCGAGGGGGTCACTGAAGCTTTCTTT. It yields the protein CATSGPEGVTEAFF.

V gene TRBV3-1 combines with J gene TRBJ1-1; D not certain. The CDR3 spans 14 residues. V was trimmed by 2 bases and J by 4 bases, leaving 11 bases between them. In germline, CDR1 is LGHDT, CDR2 YNNKEL (reference sequence). CDR3 DNA: TGTGCCAGCAGCCAATGGGGTCCTGCCACTGAAGCTTTCTTT. Its translation: CASSQWGPATEAFF.

This clonotype was seen more than once but under ten times. V usage is TRBV9 and J usage is TRBJ1-3, with unresolved D. The CDR3 sequence is 15 residues long. V shed 0 bases and J shed 3 bases, with 10 bases lying between them. Germline-derived CDR1 and CDR2 are SGDLS and YYNGEE. The CDR3 region has the DNA TGTGCCAGCAGCGTAGCGGGAAGTGGTGGAAACACCATATATTTT. It codes for CASSVAGSGGNTIYF.

In this sample, this clonotype turned up many times. The genes are TRBV5-1 and TRBJ2-1; TRBD2 matches 15 bases. CDR3 length: 16 residues. V gave up 7 bases and J gave up 7 bases; unmatched junction bases: 9. CDR1 is SGHRS and CDR2 is YFSETQ in the germline V gene. The CDR3: CASGATGTSGGNEQFF. The CDR3 DNA reads as TGCGCCAGCGGAGCGACCGGGACTAGCGGGGGGAATGAGCAGTTCTTC.

This chain's CDR3 is CASSATGQATIREAFF. Here the CDR3 DNA reads TGTGCCAGCAGCGCCACGGGACAGGCTACTATCCGTGAAGCTTTCTTT. J is TRBJ1-1 and V is TRBV9, with 8 bases aligning to TRBD1. CDR3 size: 16 residues. Trimming took 3 bases from V and 7 from J; bases not matched to a gene: 14. The germline CDR1 and CDR2 sequences are SGDLS and YYNGEE. Using reference TRBV9 and TRBJ1-1 for the parts outside the CDR3, the full variable domain is DSGVTQTPKHLITATGQRVTLRCSPRSGDLSVYWYQQSLDQGLQFLIQYYNGEERAKGNILERFSAQQFPDLHSELNLSSLELGDSALYFCASSATGQATIREAFFGQGTRLTVV.

Of note for this clonotype: The junction does not match germline at one end; this may be a read error. The chain couples TRBV20-1 to TRBJ2-5, with D perhaps given as TRBD1 or TRBD2 (6 bases each). The length of the CDR3 is 14 residues. CDR1 and CDR2 (germline): DFQATT, SNEGSKA (reference sequence). The CDR3 protein is CSGKRGPSQETQCF. In nucleotides, the CDR3 is TGCAGTGGTAAACGGGGGCCGTCCCAAGAGACCCAGTGCTTC.